This T cell receptor beta chain was recovered during a study of T cell responses to AZD1222 COVID-19 vaccine. General study findings and limits: Dominant CD4 TCR responses targeted spike regions 160-218 and 743-854. The study found Spike-specific TCR breadth and depth rose after two AZD1222 doses.

About this clone: Its target is not known.

Profiled with immunoSEQ multiplex PCR; TCRdb holds only in-frame clones, not every one. The sample shows roughly 100,000 clones, 82% of them seen only once. The CDR3 spans 13 residues. The germline V gene encodes CDR1 SGHTA and CDR2 FQGNSA. Trimming removed 4 bases from V and 3 bases from J, with 10 bases in between. The sequences come from peripheral blood, collected on day 0 of AZD1222 vaccination. The receptor was derived from an adult in good health. The chain joins TRBV7-2 to TRBJ2-7, with D uncertain. The CDR3 sequence is CASSSIRIYEQYF. DNA for the CDR3: TGTGCCAGCAGCTCCATCCGGATCTACGAGCAGTACTTC.